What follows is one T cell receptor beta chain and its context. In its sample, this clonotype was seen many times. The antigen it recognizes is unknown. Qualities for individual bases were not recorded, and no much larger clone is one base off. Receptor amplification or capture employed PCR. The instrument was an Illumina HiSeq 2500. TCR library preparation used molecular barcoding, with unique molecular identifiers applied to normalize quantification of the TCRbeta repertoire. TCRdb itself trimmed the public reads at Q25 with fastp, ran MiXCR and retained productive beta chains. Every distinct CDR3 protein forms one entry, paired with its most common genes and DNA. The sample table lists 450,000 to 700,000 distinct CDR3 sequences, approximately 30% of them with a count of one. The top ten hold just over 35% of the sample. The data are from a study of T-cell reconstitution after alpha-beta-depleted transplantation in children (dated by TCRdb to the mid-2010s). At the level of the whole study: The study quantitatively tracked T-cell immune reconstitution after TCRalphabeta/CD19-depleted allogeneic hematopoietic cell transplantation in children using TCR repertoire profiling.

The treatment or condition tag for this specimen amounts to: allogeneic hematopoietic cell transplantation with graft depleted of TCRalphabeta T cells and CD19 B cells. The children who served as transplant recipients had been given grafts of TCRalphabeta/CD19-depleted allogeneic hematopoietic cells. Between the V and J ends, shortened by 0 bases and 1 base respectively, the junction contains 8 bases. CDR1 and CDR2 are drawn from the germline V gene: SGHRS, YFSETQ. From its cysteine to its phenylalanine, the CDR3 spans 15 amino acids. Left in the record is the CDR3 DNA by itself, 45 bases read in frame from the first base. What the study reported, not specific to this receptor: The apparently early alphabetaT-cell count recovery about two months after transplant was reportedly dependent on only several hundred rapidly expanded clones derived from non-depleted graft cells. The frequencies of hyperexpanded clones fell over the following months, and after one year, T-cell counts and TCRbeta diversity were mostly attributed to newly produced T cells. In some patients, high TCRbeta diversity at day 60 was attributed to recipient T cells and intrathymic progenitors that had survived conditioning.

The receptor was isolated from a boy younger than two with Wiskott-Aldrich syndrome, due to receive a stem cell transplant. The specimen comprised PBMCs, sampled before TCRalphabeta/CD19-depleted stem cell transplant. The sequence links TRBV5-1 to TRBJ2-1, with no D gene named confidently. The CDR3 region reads CASSLGTASYNEQFF. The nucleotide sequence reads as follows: TGCGCCAGCAGCTTGGGGACCGCATCCTACAATGAGCAGTTCTTC.